Following are 20 T cell receptor beta chains from one sample sequenced in a study of cytotoxic CD8 clonotypes in ibrutinib-treated CLL. Data came from immunoSEQ multiplex PCR; TCRdb stores just in-frame clones and leaves some out. The sample consists of some 200,000 clones, over 55% of them appearing once. The input for sequencing was PBMCs, taken after 24 months of ibrutinib treatment. The receptors shown here come from a human donor with chronic lymphocytic leukemia.

The V and J genes are TRBV5-1 and TRBJ2-7; 7 positions agree with TRBD2. Germline loops: CDR1 SGHRS, CDR2 YFSETQ. The length of the CDR3 is 18 residues. Germline trimming cut 0 bases from V and 1 base from J; bases unmatched to any gene: 13. CDR3 sequence (DNA): TGCGCCAGCAGCTTGGGGCCCTGGGGTAGCGGGCAATCCTACGAGCAGTACTTC. Translating gives CASSLGPWGSGQSYEQYF. Full variable domain (outside the CDR3, taken from reference TRBV5-1 and TRBJ2-7): KAGVTQTPRYLIKTRGQQVTLSCSPISGHRSVSWYQQTPGQGLQFLFEYFSETQRNKGNFPGRFSGRQFSNSRSEMNVSTLELGDSALYLCASSLGPWGSGQSYEQYFGPGTRLTVT.

The chain has TRBV6-5 and TRBJ1-1, with a weak D call TRBD1 (6 bases). The CDR3 consists of 14 residues. Germline V gene lookup returns CDR1 MNHEY and CDR2 SVGAGI. Trimming removed 0 bases at V and 11 bases at J, with 16 bases between. In DNA form, the CDR3 reads TGTGCCAGCAGTTACTCGATAGGGGGGCTGCGGGCTTTCTTT. Translated, it gives CASSYSIGGLRAFF.

Only one count was recorded for this clone. This sequence joins TRBV19 and TRBJ2-7; D not certain. Deletions cut 2 bases from V and 4 bases from J, with 9 bases between. The CDR3 has 13 amino acids. Germline V lookup: CDR1 LNHDA, CDR2 SQIVND (reference sequence). The CDR3 DNA follows: TGTGCCAGTAGTATATCTTACGTATACGAGCAGTACTTC. Amino acids: CASSISYVYEQYF.

The rearrangement joins TRBV5-1 to TRBJ2-1; 8 nucleotides line up with TRBD1. Germline V gene data show CDR1 as SGHRS and CDR2 as YFSETQ. Trimming removed 5 bases from V and 8 bases from J; junction bases left unmatched: 15. This CDR3 is built from 16 residues. The CDR3 region has the DNA TGCGCCAGCAGAAAGACAGGGGCCCAACTACACGATGAGCAGTTCTTC. It codes for CASRKTGAQLHDEQFF. Full variable domain (missing parts from reference TRBV5-1 and TRBJ2-1): KAGVTQTPRYLIKTRGQQVTLSCSPISGHRSVSWYQQTPGQGLQFLFEYFSETQRNKGNFPGRFSGRQFSNSRSEMNVSTLELGDSALYLCASRKTGAQLHDEQFFGPGTRLTVL.

This sequence joins TRBV18 and TRBJ1-1, with D unclear. In germline, CDR1 is KGHSH, CDR2 LQKENI. The CDR3 has 13 amino acids. V dropped 1 base and J dropped 8 bases, with 11 bases sitting between them. This chain's CDR3 is CASSPRPGTEAFF. CDR3 DNA: TGTGCCAGCTCACCACGCCCGGGAACCGAAGCTTTCTTT.

The chain combines TRBV4-1 with TRBJ2-5; tentatively, D is TRBD2 (6 bases). Germline assignment: CDR1 MGHRA and CDR2 YSYEKL. The V end lost 4 bases, the J end lost 2 bases, and 11 bases lay between the germline ends. CDR3 length: 14 residues. This CDR3 is CASSPRDWQETQYF. Here the CDR3 DNA reads TGCGCCAGCAGCCCCCGGGACTGGCAAGAGACCCAGTACTTC.

V usage is TRBV28 and J usage is TRBJ1-5; D gene unclear. The CDR3 extends over 14 amino acids. CDR1 is MDHEN and CDR2 is SYDVKM in the germline V gene. V was pared by 2 bases and J by 7 bases, with 12 bases between. The CDR3 loop is CASSLGTRRQPQHF. The CDR3 coding sequence is TGTGCCAGCAGTTTAGGTACTCGACGGCAGCCCCAGCATTTT.

V usage is TRBV5-4 and J usage is TRBJ1-4; TRBD1 aligns across 9 bases. V was pared by 4 bases and J by 7 bases, with 8 bases of the junction left unmatched. CDR1 SGHNT and CDR2 YYREEE come from the germline V gene (reference sequence). CDR3 length: 15 residues. CDR3 nucleotides: TGTGCCAGCAGCCCTGGACAGGGGTGGGGTGAAAAACTGTTTTTT. Translated, it gives CASSPGQGWGEKLFF.

V is TRBV2 and J is TRBJ1-5; D not certain. The V and J ends lost 6 bases and 3 bases respectively, with 12 bases between them. Germline loops: CDR1 SNHLY, CDR2 FYNNEI. This CDR3 contains 14 residues. The CDR3 nucleotides read TGTGCCAGCAGGGTGGGCACCGCCAATCAGCCCCAGCATTTT. It encodes CASRVGTANQPQHF.

The rearrangement uses TRBV25-1 and TRBJ2-7; D tentatively reads TRBD1 or TRBD2 (5 bases each). From germline, CDR1 is MGHDK and CDR2 SYGVNS. This CDR3 comprises 15 residues. The germline V and J ends were trimmed by 2 bases and 7 bases, with 18 bases remaining between them. The CDR3 loop reads CASSEGLGLAGEQYF. The DNA for the CDR3 is TGTGCCAGCAGTGAAGGTCTGGGGCTAGCTGGGGAGCAGTACTTC.

This clone was seen only a few times. The V call is TRBV18, the J call TRBJ1-1; no reliable D call. The CDR3 consists of 13 residues. From germline, CDR1 is KGHSH and CDR2 LQKENI. V was clipped by 1 base and J by 1 base, with 4 bases between them. CDR3 residues: CASSPLGNTEAFF. The DNA for the CDR3 is TGTGCCAGCTCACCACTTGGGAACACTGAAGCTTTCTTT.

The genes are TRBV7-9 and TRBJ2-3; no definite D call. Germline assignment: CDR1 SEHNR and CDR2 FQNEAQ (reference sequence). V was pared by 0 bases and J by 0 bases, with 7 bases between. The CDR3 has 15 amino acids. CDR3 amino acids: CASSLAGTSTDTQYF. The DNA of the CDR3 is TGTGCCAGCAGCTTAGCTGGTACTAGCACAGATACGCAGTATTTT.

J is TRBJ2-2 and V is TRBV4-1; D is uncertain. Trimming shortened V by 1 base and J by 4 bases, and 7 bases separated the two germline ends. The CDR3 is made up of 14 amino acids. CDR1 and CDR2 (germline): MGHRA, YSYEKL. CDR3 bases: TGCGCCAGCAGCCAAGCTTCGGGCACCGGGGAGCTGTTTTTT. As protein: CASSQASGTGELFF.

The rearrangement uses TRBV28 and TRBJ2-1, with D perhaps TRBD1 (6 bases). The V gene lost 6 bases and the J gene lost 7 bases, with 13 bases spanning the gap. CDR1 and CDR2 from the germline V gene are MDHEN and SYDVKM. The CDR3 runs to 13 residues. DNA of the CDR3: TGTGCCAGCAGCAGGACAGTCATGAATGAGCAGTTCTTC. Amino acids: CASSRTVMNEQFF.

The chain links TRBV12-1 to TRBJ1-2; the D segment call TRBD1 is taken from the table without a DNA check. TRBV12-1 has pseudogene status. This CDR3 contains 15 residues. In nucleotides, the CDR3 is TGTGCCAGCAGCTTCCAGGGGGCAAGGAACTATGGCTACACCTTC. It specifies CASSFQGARNYGYTF.

This chain joins TRBV5-6 and TRBJ1-1; no definite D call. The CDR3 is made up of 14 amino acids. The germline gives CDR1 SGHDT, CDR2 YYEEEE. Trimming took off 6 bases at V and 1 base at J, with 13 bases between the two ends. CDR3 nucleotides: TGTGCCAGCATTAGACGGCGGGGGAACACTGAAGCTTTCTTT. Protein: CASIRRRGNTEAFF.

The chain carries TRBV7-8 and TRBJ2-7, with D perhaps matching TRBD1 (6 bases). This CDR3 has 14 residues. V lost 3 bases, J lost 3 bases, and 12 bases lay in between. Germline V gene lookup returns CDR1 SGHVS and CDR2 FQNEAQ. This CDR3 reads CASSLGAVVYEQYF. CDR3 nucleotide sequence: TGTGCCAGCAGCTTGGGGGCGGTGGTCTACGAGCAGTACTTC.

On this clone: Within the sample, other DNA sequences also encode this same CDR3. This chain links TRBV19 with TRBJ1-1; D is uncertain. Deletions cut 3 bases from V and 0 bases from J, with 5 bases between. This CDR3 contains 13 residues. Germline V gene lookup returns CDR1 LNHDA and CDR2 SQIVND (reference sequence). CDR3 region: CASSISLNTEAFF. For the CDR3, the DNA is TGTGCCAGTAGTATTTCCCTGAACACTGAAGCTTTCTTT.

The V gene is TRBV5-4, the J gene TRBJ2-2; D remains unclear. CDR3 length equals 13 residues. The V gene lost 4 bases and the J gene lost 5 bases, with 9 bases spanning the gap. The germline CDR1 and CDR2 sequences are SGHNT and YYREEE (reference sequence). The CDR3 sequence is CASSVGLTGELFF. The CDR3, as DNA: TGTGCCAGCAGCGTCGGGTTGACCGGGGAGCTGTTTTTT.

The chain recombines TRBV6-5 with TRBJ2-7; 7 bases line up with TRBD1. J lost 3 bases, V lost 5 bases, and 4 bases had no gene match. The CDR3 has 13 residues. Germline-derived CDR1 and CDR2 are MNHEY and SVGAGI. The DNA of the CDR3 is TGTGCCAGCAGTCACCGACAGGGCTACGAGCAGTACTTC. Amino acids: CASSHRQGYEQYF.